The 3 T cell receptor beta chains below all came from one sample that was sequenced in a study of T cell responses to AZD1222 COVID-19 vaccine. TCRdb keeps only in-frame clones here, not all; method: immunoSEQ multiplex PCR. The sample lists over 150,000 clones; about 90% were seen once. This specimen was peripheral blood, taken on day 0 of MenACWY control vaccination. The receptor set was obtained from an adult in good health.

This chain connects TRBV3-1 (or the pseudogene TRBV3-2) to TRBJ2-2; D is unresolved. The ends were cut back, 0 bases at V and 6 bases at J, with 14 bases in the middle. The CDR3 is made up of 16 amino acids. The germline V gene has CDR1 LGHDT and CDR2 YNNKEL (reference sequence). As DNA, the CDR3 is TGTGCCAGCAGCCAAGATTTTAATAGTCTCGCCGGGGAGCTGTTTTTT. Residues: CASSQDFNSLAGELFF.

V gene TRBV5-1 combines with J gene TRBJ1-1, with D uncertain. This CDR3 is 14 amino acids long. The V end lost 4 bases, the J end lost 0 bases, and 10 bases lay between the germline ends. In germline, CDR1 is SGHRS, CDR2 YFSETQ. Here the CDR3 DNA reads TGCGCCAGCAGCCCAACAACGATGAACACTGAAGCTTTCTTT. Translating gives CASSPTTMNTEAFF.

The rearrangement links TRBV5-1 to TRBJ1-1; D uncertain. From germline, CDR1 is SGHRS and CDR2 YFSETQ. There are 17 residues in the CDR3. The V and J ends lost 4 bases and 1 base respectively, with 20 bases between them. The CDR3 protein is CASSLRRPGTTNTEAFF. Written as DNA, the CDR3 is TGCGCCAGCAGCCTGCGGCGACCGGGAACAACGAACACTGAAGCTTTCTTT.